The 14 T cell receptor beta chains given below trace back to one sample, sequenced in a study of blood T cell repertoires in COVID-19. This table comes from immunoSEQ multiplex PCR, and its TCRdb copy is limited to in-frame clones, with some not included. The data show roughly 250,000 clones, approximately 89% seen once. Sequenced sample: PBMCs or T cells enriched from blood (not recorded which). All receptors come from a middle-aged woman who had been exposed to COVID-19.

The gene calls are TRBV14 and TRBJ2-5; 9 bases are a match to TRBD2. The CDR3 sequence is 15 residues long. Trimming at V came to 4 bases and at J to 3 bases, leaving 6 bases not matched to a gene. Germline values: CDR1 SGHDN, CDR2 FVKESK. The DNA for the CDR3 is TGTGCCAGCAGCCCCCTTGGCGGGAGGGAAGAGACCCAGTACTTC. Residues: CASSPLGGREETQYF.

The genes are TRBV3-1 (or the pseudogene TRBV3-2) and TRBJ1-2; no clear D gene. The CDR3 is 15 residues long. Germline V gives CDR1 LGHDT, CDR2 YNNKEL (reference sequence). V shed 0 bases and J shed 2 bases, with 10 bases lying between them. The CDR3 DNA reads TGTGCCAGCAGCCAAGACCCTAACGGGAACTATGGCTACACCTTC. Translating it yields CASSQDPNGNYGYTF.

This chain uses TRBV21-1 with TRBJ1-1; TRBD1 reflects the table's D call only, with no check against the DNA. TRBV21-1 is a documented pseudogene. CDR3 length: 15 residues. CDR3: CASSKAGQLNTEAFF. In DNA, the CDR3 is TGTGCCAGCAGCAAAGCGGGACAGCTTAACACTGAAGCTTTCTTT.

This clone was picked up a small number of times. V gene TRBV6-2 or TRBV6-3 combines with J gene TRBJ2-1; D might be TRBD2 (7 bases). The ends were cut back, 2 bases at V and 3 bases at J, with 11 bases in the middle. The CDR3 covers 15 residues. CDR1 is MNHEY, CDR2 SVGEGT, per germline. In DNA, the CDR3 is TGTGCCAGCAGTTACCGGCGGGGGCTCTACAATGAGCAGTTCTTC. It codes for CASSYRRGLYNEQFF.

The chain joins TRBV6-4 to TRBJ1-1, with a possible D match to TRBD1 (5 bases). Germline V CDR1 and CDR2: MRHNA, SNTAGT. This CDR3 is 14 amino acids long. Trimming removed 6 bases from V and 5 bases from J, with 16 bases in between. CDR3 protein: CASSDGREGTEAFF. The CDR3 DNA follows: TGTGCCAGCAGCGATGGCAGGGAAGGTACTGAAGCTTTCTTT.

The rearrangement joins TRBV4-2 to TRBJ1-5; 7 nucleotides align to TRBD1. The junction had 4 bases not matched to a gene; V was cut back by 1 base and J by 7 bases. Germline V lookup: CDR1 LGHNA, CDR2 YNFKEQ. The CDR3 is 14 residues long. The CDR3 sequence is CASSQGQGRQPQHF. The DNA of the CDR3 is TGTGCCAGCAGCCAAGGACAGGGCCGGCAGCCCCAGCATTTT.

The chain joins TRBV15 to TRBJ1-4; D gene ambiguous. Trimming shortened V by 0 bases and J by 7 bases, and 18 bases separated the two germline ends. This CDR3 is 17 amino acids long. Germline loops: CDR1 LNHNV, CDR2 YYDKDF (reference sequence). The CDR3 region is CATSRDWSGDGSEKLFF. In DNA form, the CDR3 reads TGTGCCACCAGCAGAGATTGGTCCGGGGATGGGAGTGAAAAACTGTTTTTT.

The J gene is TRBJ2-5, the V gene TRBV2; possible D gene TRBD1, 6 bases. Trimming left V 0 bases short and J 2 bases short, with 16 bases between. Germline V gene lookup returns CDR1 SNHLY and CDR2 FYNNEI. The CDR3 totals 17 residues. The CDR3 DNA reads TGTGCCAGCAGTGAAGCGCTTAGGAACAGGGAACAAGAGACCCAGTACTTC. Translation gives CASSEALRNREQETQYF.

CDR3 residues: CAWSSGQGASPLHF. Written as DNA, the CDR3 is TGTGCCTGGAGCAGCGGCCAGGGGGCTTCACCCCTCCACTTT. This chain connects TRBV30 to TRBJ1-6; 8 bases are shared with TRBD1. Germline CDR1 reads GTSNPN; CDR2 reads SVGIG (reference sequence). CDR3 length: 14 residues. The V and J ends lost 3 bases and 9 bases, in that order; junction bases with no gene match: 7. The whole variable domain, remainder taken from reference TRBV30 and TRBJ1-6, is SQTIHQWPATLVQPVGSPLSLECTVEGTSNPNLYWYRQAAGRGLQLLFYSVGIGQISSEVPQNLSASRPQDRQFILSSKKLLLSDSGFYLCAWSSGQGASPLHFGNGTRLTVT.

The chain combines TRBV30 with TRBJ1-2; TRBD1 matches 8 bases. The CDR3 spans 14 residues. Germline V lookup: CDR1 GTSNPN, CDR2 SVGIG (reference sequence). V was clipped by 4 bases and J by 2 bases; unmatched bases: 6. In DNA form, the CDR3 reads TGTGCCTGGACCTCTAACAGGGGGAACTATGGCTACACCTTC. This encodes CAWTSNRGNYGYTF. Based on the CDR3 plus reference TRBV30 and TRBJ1-2, the full variable domain is SQTIHQWPATLVQPVGSPLSLECTVEGTSNPNLYWYRQAAGRGLQLLFYSVGIGQISSEVPQNLSASRPQDRQFILSSKKLLLSDSGFYLCAWTSNRGNYGYTFGSGTRLTVV.

The chain is built from TRBV30 and TRBJ2-6; D may be TRBD2 (5 bases). Per germline, CDR1 GTSNPN and CDR2 SVGIG (reference sequence). V was shortened by 2 bases and J by 2 bases, with 7 bases between the two germline ends. The CDR3 is 14 amino acids. The CDR3 nucleotides read TGTGCCTGGAGTACGGGAACTGGGGCCAACGTCCTGACTTTC. Encoded protein: CAWSTGTGANVLTF. Looking up the rest from reference TRBV30 and TRBJ2-6 gives the full variable domain: SQTIHQWPATLVQPVGSPLSLECTVEGTSNPNLYWYRQAAGRGLQLLFYSVGIGQISSEVPQNLSASRPQDRQFILSSKKLLLSDSGFYLCAWSTGTGANVLTFGAGSRLTVL.

The chain joins TRBV4-1 to TRBJ1-2; 12 nucleotides agree with TRBD1. This CDR3 has 22 amino acids. Germline V gene sequence: CDR1 MGHRA, CDR2 YSYEKL. The V gene end was trimmed by 0 bases and the J gene end by 1 base; junction bases not matched to a gene: 18. CDR3 DNA: TGCGCCAGCAGCCAAGATTGGTTTAAACAGGCGGGACAGGGGGCGAGTAACTATGGCTACACCTTC. Translating gives CASSQDWFKQAGQGASNYGYTF.

J is TRBJ1-1 and V is TRBV9; possibly TRBD1 for D (5 bases). The CDR3 runs to 14 residues. The germline V gene has CDR1 SGDLS and CDR2 YYNGEE. The V and J ends lost 4 bases and 0 bases respectively, with 10 bases between them. In nucleotides, the CDR3 is TGTGCCAGCAGCCAAGACAGCATGAACACTGAAGCTTTCTTT. Translating it yields CASSQDSMNTEAFF.

The chain uses TRBV6-6 and TRBJ2-3, with 8 bases identical to TRBD1. This CDR3 has 16 amino acids. V lost 2 bases to trimming and J lost 4 bases; unmatched junction nucleotides: 8. Germline V CDR1 and CDR2: MNHNY, SVGAGI (reference sequence). In DNA form, the CDR3 reads TGTGCCAGCAGTTACGAGCAGGGGGCGAGAGCAGATACGCAGTATTTT. Its translation is CASSYEQGARADTQYF.